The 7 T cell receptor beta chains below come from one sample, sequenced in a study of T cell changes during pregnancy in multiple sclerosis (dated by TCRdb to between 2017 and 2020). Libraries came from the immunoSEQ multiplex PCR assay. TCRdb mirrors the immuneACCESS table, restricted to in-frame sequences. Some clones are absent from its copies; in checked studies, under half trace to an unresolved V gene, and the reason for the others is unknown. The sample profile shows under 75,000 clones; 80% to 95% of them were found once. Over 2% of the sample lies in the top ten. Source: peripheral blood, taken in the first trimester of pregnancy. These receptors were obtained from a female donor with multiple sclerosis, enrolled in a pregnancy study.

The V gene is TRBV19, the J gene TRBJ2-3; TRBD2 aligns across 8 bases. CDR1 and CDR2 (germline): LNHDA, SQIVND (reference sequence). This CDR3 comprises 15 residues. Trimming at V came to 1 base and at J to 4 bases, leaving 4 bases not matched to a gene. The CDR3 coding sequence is TGTGCCAGTAGTATAGCGGGAGGGCCCCCAGATACGCAGTATTTT. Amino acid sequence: CASSIAGGPPDTQYF.

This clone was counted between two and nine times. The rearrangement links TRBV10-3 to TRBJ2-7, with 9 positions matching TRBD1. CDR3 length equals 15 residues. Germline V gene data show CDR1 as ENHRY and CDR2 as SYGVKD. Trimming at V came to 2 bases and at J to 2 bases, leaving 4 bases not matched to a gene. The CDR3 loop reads CAISEMGQGPYEQYF. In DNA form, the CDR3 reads TGTGCCATCAGTGAGATGGGACAGGGCCCCTACGAGCAGTACTTC.

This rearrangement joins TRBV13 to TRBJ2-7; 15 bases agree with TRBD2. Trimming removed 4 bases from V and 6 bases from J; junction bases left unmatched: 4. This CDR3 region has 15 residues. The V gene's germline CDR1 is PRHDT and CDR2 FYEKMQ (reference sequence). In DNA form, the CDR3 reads TGTGCCAGCAGCTCTGGACTAGCGGGAGGGAGCGAGCAGTACTTC. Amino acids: CASSSGLAGGSEQYF. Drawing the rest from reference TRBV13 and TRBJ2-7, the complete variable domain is AAGVIQSPRHLIKEKRETATLKCYPIPRHDTVYWYQQGPGQDPQFLISFYEKMQSDKGSIPDRFSAQQFSDYHSELNMSSLELGDSALYFCASSSGLAGGSEQYFGPGTRLTVT.

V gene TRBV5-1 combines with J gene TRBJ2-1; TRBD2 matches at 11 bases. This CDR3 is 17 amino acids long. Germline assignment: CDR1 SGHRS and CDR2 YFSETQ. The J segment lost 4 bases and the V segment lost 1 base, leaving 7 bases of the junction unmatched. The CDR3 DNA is TGCGCCAGCAGCTTGTTATCTAGCGGGGGGATTTACAATGAGCAGTTCTTC. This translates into CASSLLSSGGIYNEQFF. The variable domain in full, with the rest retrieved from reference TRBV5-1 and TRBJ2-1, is KAGVTQTPRYLIKTRGQQVTLSCSPISGHRSVSWYQQTPGQGLQFLFEYFSETQRNKGNFPGRFSGRQFSNSRSEMNVSTLELGDSALYLCASSLLSSGGIYNEQFFGPGTRLTVL.

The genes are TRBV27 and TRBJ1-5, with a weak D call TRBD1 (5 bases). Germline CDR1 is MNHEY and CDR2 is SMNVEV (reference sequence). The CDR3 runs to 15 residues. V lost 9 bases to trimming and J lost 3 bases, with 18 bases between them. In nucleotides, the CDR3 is TGTGCCAGTAGGCCCTCGGGGGGACCCAATCAGCCCCAGCATTTT. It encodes CASRPSGGPNQPQHF.

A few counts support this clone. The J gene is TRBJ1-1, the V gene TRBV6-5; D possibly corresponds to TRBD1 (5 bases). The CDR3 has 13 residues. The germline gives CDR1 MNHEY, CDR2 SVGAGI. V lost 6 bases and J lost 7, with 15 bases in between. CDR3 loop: CASSQRFTGEAFF. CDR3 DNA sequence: TGTGCCAGCAGCCAACGATTTACAGGTGAAGCTTTCTTT.

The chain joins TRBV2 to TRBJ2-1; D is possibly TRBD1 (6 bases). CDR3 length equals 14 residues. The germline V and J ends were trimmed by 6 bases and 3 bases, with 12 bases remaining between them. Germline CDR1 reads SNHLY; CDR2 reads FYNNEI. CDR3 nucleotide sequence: TGTGCCAGCAGCCGGACAGCGGACTACAATGAGCAGTTCTTC. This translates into CASSRTADYNEQFF. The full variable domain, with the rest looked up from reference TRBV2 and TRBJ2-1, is EPEVTQTPSHQVTQMGQEVILRCVPISNHLYFYWYRQILGQKVEFLVSFYNNEISEKSEIFDDQFSVERPDGSNFTLKIRSTKLEDSAMYFCASSRTADYNEQFFGPGTRLTVL.